The source of this TCR beta chain is a study of T cell responses to AZD1222 COVID-19 vaccine. Only in-frame clones appear in the TCRdb table, and some are missing; sequencing was by immunoSEQ multiplex PCR. The sample has about 150,000 clones, about 92% seen once. This receptor was identified in an adult who received the AZD1222 COVID-19 vaccine. This specimen consisted of peripheral blood, obtained 28 days after the second AZD1222 dose.

CDR3 loop: CASSLGQTALNIQYF. DNA for the CDR3: TGTGCCAGCAGCTTAGGTCAGACCGCTCTGAACATTCAGTACTTC. This chain connects TRBV5-4 to TRBJ2-4, with no clear D. There are 15 residues in the CDR3. With 2 bases removed from V and 7 bases from J, the gap between germline ends came to 16 bases. CDR1 is SGHNT and CDR2 is YYREEE in the germline V gene (reference sequence).